These 10 T cell receptor beta chains originate from one sample sequenced in a study of T-cell reconstitution after alpha-beta-depleted transplantation in children. TCRbeta library construction was performed incorporating unique molecular identifiers. TCRdb reprocessed the PCR reads via MiXCR and lists one record per CDR3 protein. The sample gives approximately 800,000 distinct CDR3 sequences, around 17% of which show up once; about 4.6% is in the top ten. Material: PBMCs, mostly from graft donor cells, obtained 360 days after TCRalphabeta/CD19-depleted stem cell transplant. The receptors stem from a male patient younger than 18 who had a stem cell transplant for acute lymphoblastic leukemia, so the T cells may come from the graft donor.

The chain joins TRBV12-3 or TRBV12-4 to TRBJ1-1; possibly TRBD1 for D (6 bases). V gave up 3 bases and J gave up 3 bases, with 17 bases separating them. The CDR3 covers 16 residues. CDR3 region: CASSFNLGGPHTEAFF. The CDR3 nucleotides are TGTGCCAGCAGTTTCAACTTGGGGGGCCCTCACACTGAAGCTTTCTTT.

In DNA, the CDR3 is TGCGCCAGCAGGACTAGCGGGAGTTACTACAATGAGCAGTTCTTC. Protein product: CASRTSGSYYNEQFF. The V and J genes are TRBV10-1 and TRBJ2-1, with 12 bases aligning to TRBD2. V gave up 6 bases and J gave up 3 bases; unmatched junction bases: 3. CDR1 is WNHNN and CDR2 is SYGVQD in the germline V gene (reference sequence). The CDR3 runs to 15 residues.

This clonotype was seen a few times. CDR3 sequence: CASYDRGSTEAFF. The DNA of the CDR3 is TGTGCCAGCTACGACAGGGGATCCACTGAAGCTTTCTTT. This rearrangement joins TRBV12-3 or TRBV12-4 to TRBJ1-1, with TRBD1 matching 8 bases. V lost 8 bases to trimming and J lost 4 bases; unmatched junction nucleotides: 6. The CDR3 is made up of 13 amino acids.

In its sample, this clonotype was seen a few times. J is TRBJ2-1 and V is TRBV5-5; D call uncertain. This CDR3 spans 12 amino acids. Germline CDR1 SGHKS, CDR2 YYEKEE (reference sequence). Trimming cost V 3 bases and J 7 bases, with 8 bases left between them. The CDR3 sequence: CASSSRPNEQFF. CDR3 coding DNA: TGTGCCAGCAGCTCCCGTCCGAATGAGCAGTTCTTC.

The chain uses TRBV4-1 and TRBJ2-7; D not certain. This CDR3 spans 14 amino acids. CDR1 and CDR2 (germline): MGHRA, YSYEKL. The V gene lost 0 bases and the J gene lost 3 bases, with 9 bases spanning the gap. CDR3 amino acids: CASSQDEFNYEQYF. DNA of the CDR3: TGCGCCAGCAGCCAAGATGAATTCAACTACGAGCAGTACTTC.

The V and J genes are TRBV19 and TRBJ2-7, with D perhaps TRBD2 (6 bases). The germline V and J ends were trimmed by 4 bases and 6 bases, with 10 bases remaining between them. This CDR3 has 12 amino acids. Germline-derived CDR1 and CDR2 are LNHDA and SQIVND (reference sequence). CDR3 sequence (DNA): TGTGCCAGTAGTAGTTGGGGAGGCGAGCAGTACTTC. This gives the protein CASSSWGGEQYF.

The V gene is TRBV20-1, the J gene TRBJ2-1, with 13 nucleotides matching TRBD2. The V gene's germline CDR1 is DFQATT and CDR2 SNEGSKA (reference sequence). Trimming cost V 0 bases and J 4 bases; bases outside gene matches: 6. This CDR3 has 17 residues. The CDR3 DNA reads as TGCAGTGCTAGAGATTGGGGACTAGCGGGACGATACAATGAGCAGTTCTTC. Translated: CSARDWGLAGRYNEQFF.

This sequence joins TRBV12-3 or TRBV12-4 and TRBJ2-3; TRBD2 matches at 12 bases. The CDR3 runs to 14 residues. With 5 bases clipped from V and 12 bases from J, the junction kept 9 bases outside the gene matches. CDR3 region: CASSLLAGGDHQYF. CDR3 coding DNA: TGTGCCAGCAGTCTACTAGCGGGAGGAGACCATCAGTATTTT.

This clonotype was counted at least ten times. V gene TRBV5-1 combines with J gene TRBJ2-7; the D gene is possibly TRBD2 (6 bases). The V end was cut by 4 bases, the J end by 7 bases, with 18 bases between. The CDR3 is 14 amino acids. From germline, CDR1 is SGHRS and CDR2 YFSETQ. The CDR3 DNA is TGCGCCAGCAGCGTACGGGACTCCGTCGCGGAGCAGTACTTC. It is translated as CASSVRDSVAEQYF.

DNA of the CDR3: TGTGCCAGCAGTTTATTTACGGGAGTACAAGAGACCCAGTACTTC. Its protein is CASSLFTGVQETQYF. This chain connects TRBV27 to TRBJ2-5; perhaps TRBD2 as D (6 bases). V lost 1 base to trimming and J lost 2 bases, with 11 bases between them. The germline gives CDR1 MNHEY, CDR2 SMNVEV (reference sequence). The CDR3 has 15 amino acids.